The 23 T cell receptor beta chains below were found in one sample sequenced in a study of blood T cell repertoires in COVID-19. The table came from immunoSEQ multiplex PCR; TCRdb's copy has only in-frame clones and leaves some out. The data show about 400,000 clones, roughly nine tenths seen once. The sample comprised peripheral blood. Source of these receptors: a man in his forties with acute or convalescent COVID-19.

The chain recombines TRBV7-6 with TRBJ2-2, with D possibly matching TRBD1 (6 bases). V shed 5 bases and J shed 0 bases, with 19 bases lying between them. The CDR3 totals 18 residues. From germline, CDR1 is SGHVS and CDR2 FNYEAQ. CDR3 in amino acids: CASSMGARRITNTGELFF. CDR3 sequence (DNA): TGTGCCAGCAGCATGGGGGCGCGGCGCATAACGAACACCGGGGAGCTGTTTTTT.

The J gene is TRBJ2-2, the V gene TRBV4-1; D remains unclear. CDR3 length: 12 amino acids. Trimming pared 3 bases from V and 8 bases from J, leaving 7 bases between. Germline CDR1 MGHRA, CDR2 YSYEKL. This CDR3 reads CASSHTQGELFF. CDR3 sequence (DNA): TGCGCCAGCAGCCATACCCAGGGGGAGCTGTTTTTT.

This chain joins TRBV6-1 and TRBJ2-4; 7 nucleotides align to TRBD1. Trimming removed 6 bases from V and 0 bases from J; junction bases left unmatched: 8. The CDR3 is 16 residues long. In germline, CDR1 is MNHNS, CDR2 SASEGT. The CDR3 bases are TGTGCCAGCAGGGAAAAACAGGGGCCAGCCAAAAACATTCAGTACTTC. Encoded protein: CASREKQGPAKNIQYF.

The chain's CDR3 is CASSYTGTGLGYTF. The CDR3 region has the DNA TGTGCCAGCAGTTACACCGGGACAGGGCTTGGCTACACCTTC. V is TRBV6-5 and J is TRBJ1-2; 9 bases are shared with TRBD1. The CDR3 has 14 residues. Germline CDR1 and CDR2: MNHEY and SVGAGI. V was clipped by 2 bases and J by 7 bases; unmatched bases: 5.

This rearrangement joins TRBV6-6 to TRBJ2-5, with 7 bases identical to TRBD1. CDR1 and CDR2 from the germline V gene are MNHNY and SVGAGI (reference sequence). Germline trimming cut 5 bases from V and 2 bases from J; bases unmatched to any gene: 5. This CDR3 comprises 14 residues. For the CDR3, the DNA is TGTGCCAGCAGTGGGGACAGAAAACAAGAGACCCAGTACTTC. This sequence encodes CASSGDRKQETQYF.

The chain is built from TRBV19 and TRBJ2-3; TRBD2 agrees at 9 bases. CDR1 and CDR2 (germline): LNHDA, SQIVND (reference sequence). The CDR3 loop spans 16 amino acids. V lost 6 bases, J lost 1 base, and 8 bases stayed unmatched. CDR3 protein: CASRGVAGDGTDTQYF. In DNA, the CDR3 is TGTGCCAGTAGGGGGGTAGCGGGGGATGGCACAGATACGCAGTATTTT.

This rearrangement joins TRBV2 to TRBJ2-5, with 7 bases that match TRBD2. J gave up 1 base and V 2 bases, and 7 bases lay outside the gene matches. In germline, CDR1 is SNHLY, CDR2 FYNNEI. The CDR3 has 16 amino acids. The CDR3 sequence is CASSELGAGSQETQYF. The CDR3 region has the DNA TGTGCCAGCAGTGAACTGGGAGCGGGGAGCCAAGAGACCCAGTACTTC.

This sequence joins TRBV7-2 and TRBJ2-3, with 14 bases identical to TRBD2. The length of the CDR3 is 16 residues. Germline V CDR1 and CDR2: SGHTA, FQGNSA. V gave up 3 bases and J gave up 3 bases; unmatched junction bases: 2. In nucleotides, the CDR3 is TGTGCCAGCAGCTTCCGACTAGCGGGAGGGACAGATACGCAGTATTTT. As protein: CASSFRLAGGTDTQYF.

This sequence joins TRBV9 and TRBJ1-1; 7 nucleotides align to TRBD1. The CDR3 has 14 residues. Germline assignment: CDR1 SGDLS and CDR2 YYNGEE. Unmatched junction bases numbered 7, after V lost 4 bases and J lost 4 bases. DNA of the CDR3: TGTGCCAGCAGCATTGACAGGGTTGGCACTGAAGCTTTCTTT. Its protein is CASSIDRVGTEAFF.

This clone appeared a single time. V usage is TRBV5-1 and J usage is TRBJ2-1; D gene unclear. The germline V gene has CDR1 SGHRS and CDR2 YFSETQ. The V and J ends lost 1 base and 0 bases respectively, with 14 bases between them. The length of the CDR3 is 17 residues. CDR3: CASSLSLSLGSYNEQFF. The CDR3 DNA reads TGCGCCAGCAGCTTGAGTCTTTCCCTCGGCTCCTACAATGAGCAGTTCTTC.

The rearrangement uses TRBV7-9 and TRBJ2-7; 7 bases fit TRBD1. Germline V gene sequence: CDR1 SEHNR, CDR2 FQNEAQ (reference sequence). There are 14 residues in the CDR3. V shed 5 bases and J 0 bases; nucleotides not matched to a gene: 4. The CDR3 loop is CASSHRDSSYEQYF. CDR3 bases: TGTGCCAGCAGCCACCGGGACAGCTCCTACGAGCAGTACTTC.

The chain combines TRBV27 with TRBJ2-2; the match to TRBD1 covers 7 bases. Germline lookup yields CDR1 MNHEY and CDR2 SMNVEV (reference sequence). Trimming removed 4 bases from V and 5 bases from J; junction bases left unmatched: 10. The length of the CDR3 is 16 residues. CDR3 protein: CASSSPSAQGTGELFF. CDR3 nucleotides: TGTGCCAGCAGTTCCCCCAGCGCACAGGGGACCGGGGAGCTGTTTTTT.

This clone has only one observation. The V and J genes are TRBV30 and TRBJ1-5; TRBD1 might be the D (5 bases). The V and J ends lost 2 bases and 4 bases respectively, with 9 bases between them. There are 13 residues in the CDR3. The germline CDR1 and CDR2 sequences are GTSNPN and SVGIG (reference sequence). In DNA form, the CDR3 reads TGTGCCTGGAGTATGGGGGGAAATCAGCCCCAGCATTTT. Translation gives CAWSMGGNQPQHF.

The V and J genes are TRBV7-9 and TRBJ1-2; the match to TRBD1 covers 7 bases. The germline V gene has CDR1 SEHNR and CDR2 FQNEAQ (reference sequence). The CDR3 totals 14 residues. With 3 bases clipped from V and 6 bases from J, the junction kept 7 bases outside the gene matches. Written as DNA, the CDR3 is TGTGCCAGCAGCTTCACTCAGGGGGATGATGGCTACACCTTC. Residues: CASSFTQGDDGYTF.

The chain recombines TRBV30 with TRBJ1-2; no firm D call. In germline, CDR1 is GTSNPN, CDR2 SVGIG (reference sequence). V lost 4 bases to trimming and J lost 6 bases, with 15 bases between them. This CDR3 region has 13 residues. In DNA form, the CDR3 reads TGTGCCTGGATCCCTCAAACAGAGCATGGCTACACCTTC. Its protein product is CAWIPQTEHGYTF.

The chain uses TRBV5-5 and TRBJ1-6, with D possibly being TRBD1 (5 bases). The CDR3 spans 15 residues. Trimming shortened V by 4 bases and J by 7 bases, and 15 bases separated the two germline ends. Germline values: CDR1 SGHKS, CDR2 YYEKEE (reference sequence). For the CDR3, the DNA is TGTGCCAGCAGCCCGTCTGACCGGACAAATTCACCCCTCCACTTT. Protein: CASSPSDRTNSPLHF.

The chain couples TRBV4-1 to TRBJ1-5; D unresolved. Germline loops: CDR1 MGHRA, CDR2 YSYEKL. The CDR3 length is 16 residues. Trimming took off 0 bases at V and 7 bases at J, with 16 bases between the two ends. Written as DNA, the CDR3 is TGCGCCAGCAGCCAAGAGTTTGAGATATCAGGACAGCCCCAGCATTTT. Translation gives CASSQEFEISGQPQHF.

The rearrangement uses TRBV2 and TRBJ2-7; D gene unclear. From germline, CDR1 is SNHLY and CDR2 FYNNEI. V was shortened by 3 bases and J by 2 bases, with 11 bases between the two germline ends. The length of the CDR3 is 14 residues. CDR3 DNA sequence: TGTGCCAGCAGTGACCCCGGGTACCCCTACGAGCAGTACTTC. The encoded protein is CASSDPGYPYEQYF.

The chain recombines TRBV11-2 with TRBJ2-2; D unclear. V was pared by 2 bases and J by 8 bases, with 3 bases between. This CDR3 spans 11 amino acids. CDR1 is SGHAT and CDR2 is FQNNGV in the germline V gene. The CDR3 DNA is TGTGCCAGCAGCTTAACAGGGGAGCTGTTTTTT. This codes for CASSLTGELFF.

The chain recombines TRBV18 with TRBJ1-5; D perhaps matches TRBD1 (5 bases). The CDR3 has 16 amino acids. V was clipped by 1 base and J by 0 bases, with 10 bases between them. Germline V lookup: CDR1 KGHSH, CDR2 LQKENI. DNA of the CDR3: TGTGCCAGCTCACCACGGACAACGAATAGCAATCAGCCCCAGCATTTT. Its protein product is CASSPRTTNSNQPQHF.

This rearrangement joins TRBV6-6 to TRBJ2-4, with D possibly being TRBD2 (5 bases). This CDR3 comprises 14 residues. Germline-derived CDR1 and CDR2 are MNHNY and SVGAGI (reference sequence). Trimming pared 4 bases from V and 5 bases from J, leaving 12 bases between. DNA of the CDR3: TGTGCCAGCAGTTCCCCGGGGATGGAAAACATTCAGTACTTC. It specifies CASSSPGMENIQYF.

The chain is built from TRBV4-1 and TRBJ2-3; 7 nucleotides match TRBD1. Losses at the gene ends were 8 bases for V and 5 bases for J; bases not matched to a gene: 7. This CDR3 has 13 residues. Germline V lookup: CDR1 MGHRA, CDR2 YSYEKL. The CDR3 sequence: CASSTGVLDTQYF. The CDR3 DNA is TGCGCCAGCTCCACAGGGGTTCTAGATACGCAGTATTTT.

V is TRBV28 and J is TRBJ2-7; TRBD2 matches at 15 bases. The J segment lost 1 base and the V segment lost 5 bases, leaving 21 bases of the junction unmatched. CDR3 length equals 22 residues. Germline loops: CDR1 MDHEN, CDR2 SYDVKM. The CDR3 here is CASSPRTGTSGRRGRGSYEQYF. CDR3 DNA: TGTGCCAGCAGTCCCCGGACAGGGACTAGCGGGAGGCGGGGCAGGGGTTCCTACGAGCAGTACTTC.